These 22 T cell receptor beta chains were sequenced from one sample in a study of blood T cell repertoires in COVID-19. The protocol was immunoSEQ multiplex PCR, while the TCRdb copy is restricted to in-frame clones and leaves out a portion. In the table there are roughly 100,000 clones, 84% of which are singletons. The sequenced sample consisted of peripheral blood. Source of these receptors: a man in his 60s with acute or convalescent COVID-19.

This clone was seen only once. The chain joins TRBV28 to TRBJ1-5, with D uncertain. This CDR3 has 13 residues. Trimming took 6 bases from V and 6 from J, leaving 12 bases between them. The V gene's germline CDR1 is MDHEN and CDR2 SYDVKM. The chain's CDR3 is CASSIGRGQPQHF. As DNA, the CDR3 is TGTGCCAGCAGCATAGGACGGGGTCAGCCCCAGCATTTT.

The rearrangement uses TRBV24-1 and TRBJ1-5; 10 bases align to TRBD1. Germline V lookup: CDR1 KGHDR, CDR2 SFDVKD. V gave up 4 bases and J gave up 6 bases; unmatched junction bases: 5. The CDR3 has 15 amino acids. CDR3 loop: CATSDPGTGVQPQHF. CDR3 DNA sequence: TGTGCCACCAGTGACCCTGGGACAGGGGTTCAGCCCCAGCATTTT.

This clone appeared once. The chain carries TRBV6-6 and TRBJ2-5, with a tentative D call TRBD2 (5 bases). CDR3 size: 12 residues. The V end lost 5 bases, the J end lost 2 bases, and 6 bases lay between the germline ends. Germline loops: CDR1 MNHNY, CDR2 SVGAGI (reference sequence). CDR3 sequence: CASSPGQETQYF. The CDR3 DNA follows: TGTGCCAGCAGTCCGGGACAAGAGACCCAGTACTTC.

The V call is TRBV2, the J call TRBJ1-4, with 11 bases aligning to TRBD1. There are 17 residues in the CDR3. Germline CDR1 is SNHLY and CDR2 is FYNNEI. V shed 3 bases, J shed 4 bases, and the junction held 7 bases outside the gene matches. The CDR3 region is CASSDLGQGADNEKLFF. The DNA for the CDR3 is TGTGCCAGCAGTGACCTAGGACAGGGGGCCGATAATGAAAAACTGTTTTTT.

Concerning this clone itself: Other DNA variants within this sample encode the same CDR3. This rearrangement joins TRBV3-1 (or the pseudogene TRBV3-2) to TRBJ1-5; 7 nucleotides match TRBD1. There are 15 residues in the CDR3. Germline CDR1 is LGHDT and CDR2 is YNNKEL (reference sequence). After removal of 1 base from V and 1 base from J, the junction contained 1 base not matched to a gene. The CDR3 region has the DNA TGTGCCAGCAGCCAAGGGACAGGAAGCAATCAGCCCCAGCATTTT. Translation gives CASSQGTGSNQPQHF.

The chain couples TRBV2 to TRBJ2-3, with 11 bases identical to TRBD2. The germline CDR1 and CDR2 sequences are SNHLY and FYNNEI. This CDR3 has 15 amino acids. The V gene end was trimmed by 5 bases and the J gene end by 5 bases; junction bases not matched to a gene: 6. The CDR3 region is CASSILAGVGDTQYF. The CDR3 bases are TGTGCCAGCAGTATACTAGCGGGAGTTGGAGATACGCAGTATTTT.

The chain has TRBV24-1 and TRBJ2-2, with TRBD1 matching over 9 bases. Per germline, CDR1 KGHDR and CDR2 SFDVKD. The CDR3 is 16 residues long. The V and J ends lost 3 bases and 7 bases, in that order; junction bases with no gene match: 8. CDR3 sequence: CATSDVRDRAGGELFF. Here the CDR3 DNA reads TGTGCCACCAGTGATGTCCGGGACAGGGCCGGCGGGGAGCTGTTTTTT.

The V gene is TRBV19, the J gene TRBJ2-7; TRBD2 agrees at 10 bases. Germline V CDR1 and CDR2: LNHDA, SQIVND (reference sequence). V was clipped by 7 bases and J by 0 bases; unmatched bases: 18. The CDR3 has 19 residues. The CDR3 nucleotides are TGTGCCAGTACACCCCAGCGTACTAGCGGGGTGGGGGGCTCCTACGAGCAGTACTTC. It encodes CASTPQRTSGVGGSYEQYF.

Regarding this clone: Other DNA sequences of this sample code for an identical CDR3. The V and J genes are TRBV5-4 and TRBJ2-1; 7 nucleotides match TRBD1. The CDR3 covers 14 residues. V shed 4 bases, J shed 6 bases, and the junction held 7 bases outside the gene matches. Germline V CDR1 and CDR2: SGHNT, YYREEE (reference sequence). The CDR3 DNA reads TGTGCCAGCAGCACCCGGGACAGATCCAATGAGCAGTTCTTC. Protein sequence: CASSTRDRSNEQFF.

This sequence joins TRBV29-1 and TRBJ1-1; D is unresolved. V was pared by 7 bases and J by 7 bases, with 16 bases between. The CDR3 is made up of 12 amino acids. Germline CDR1 and CDR2: SQVTM and ANQGSEA. DNA of the CDR3: TGCAGCGCCTCAAGTGACTCCTTTGAAGCTTTCTTT. This gives the protein CSASSDSFEAFF. Looking up the rest from reference TRBV29-1 and TRBJ1-1 gives the full variable domain: SAVISQKPSRDICQRGTSLTIQCQVDSQVTMMFWYRQQPGQSLTLIATANQGSEATYESGFVIDKFPISRPNLTFSTLTVSNMSPEDSSIYLCSASSDSFEAFFGQGTRLTVV.

The chain recombines TRBV6-5 with TRBJ1-2; 7 nucleotides match TRBD1. V shed 2 bases, J shed 1 base, and the junction held 7 bases outside the gene matches. This CDR3 has 16 amino acids. Germline-derived CDR1 and CDR2 are MNHEY and SVGAGI. The CDR3 is CASSYLSTGVNYGYTF. CDR3 nucleotide sequence: TGTGCCAGCAGTTACCTTTCCACAGGGGTTAACTATGGCTACACCTTC.

The chain couples TRBV18 to TRBJ2-5; a possible D gene is TRBD1 (6 bases). Between the trimmed V and J ends, which lost 1 base and 4 bases, there was a span of 13 bases. The CDR3 has 15 amino acids. Germline values: CDR1 KGHSH, CDR2 LQKENI. The CDR3 loop reads CASSPREQGGETQYF. DNA for the CDR3: TGTGCCAGCTCACCACGAGAACAGGGTGGAGAGACCCAGTACTTC.

This clone came up a few times. The V gene is TRBV5-6, the J gene TRBJ2-7; maybe TRBD2 (5 bases). This CDR3 is built from 13 residues. Trimming took off 4 bases at V and 6 bases at J, with 14 bases between the two ends. Per germline, CDR1 SGHDT and CDR2 YYEEEE. The CDR3: CASSPPGVVEQYF. CDR3 nucleotide sequence: TGTGCCAGCAGCCCCCCCGGGGTGGTCGAGCAGTACTTC.

This clone was picked up a small number of times. The chain couples TRBV2 to TRBJ1-2; a possible D gene is TRBD1 (5 bases). The length of the CDR3 is 14 residues. CDR1 is SNHLY, CDR2 FYNNEI, per germline. The CDR3 coding sequence is TGTGCTGACACTGAAGACAGCGCTAACTATGGCTACACCTTC. It specifies CADTEDSANYGYTF. The full variable domain, its missing parts supplied by reference TRBV2 and TRBJ1-2, is EPEVTQTPSHQVTQMGQEVILRCVPISNHLYFYWYRQILGQKVEFLVSFYNNEISEKSEIFDDQFSVERPDGSNFTLKIRSTKLEDSAMYFCADTEDSANYGYTFGSGTRLTVV.

The chain is built from TRBV6-1 and TRBJ1-4; 9 bases fit TRBD1. Germline CDR1 MNHNS, CDR2 SASEGT. The CDR3 loop spans 15 amino acids. V was pared by 1 base and J by 8 bases, with 5 bases of the junction left unmatched. Here the CDR3 reads CASSEEGTGIEKLFF. DNA for the CDR3: TGTGCCAGCAGTGAAGAAGGGACAGGGATAGAAAAACTGTTTTTT.

The V and J genes are TRBV19 and TRBJ1-5; TRBD1 might be the D (5 bases). Germline V gives CDR1 LNHDA, CDR2 SQIVND (reference sequence). V was pared by 4 bases and J by 7 bases, with 17 bases between. The CDR3 loop spans 15 amino acids. For the CDR3, the DNA is TGTGCCAGTAGTACCCAATTAGGGCCAGGGCAGCCCCAGCATTTT. It encodes CASSTQLGPGQPQHF. The full variable domain, rest sourced from reference TRBV19 and TRBJ1-5, is DGGITQSPKYLFRKEGQNVTLSCEQNLNHDAMYWYRQDPGQGLRLIYYSQIVNDFQKGDIAEGYSVSREKKESFPLTVTSAQKNPTAFYLCASSTQLGPGQPQHFGDGTRLSIL.

This chain uses TRBV28 with TRBJ1-1; 9 bases fit TRBD1. Looked up from germline, CDR1 is MDHEN and CDR2 is SYDVKM. The CDR3 length is 13 residues. Trimming at V came to 3 bases and at J to 11 bases, leaving 7 bases not matched to a gene. The chain's CDR3 is CASSFKGTGTAFF. DNA for the CDR3: TGTGCCAGCAGTTTTAAAGGGACAGGGACCGCTTTCTTT.

This clone was counted only a few times. The V and J genes are TRBV2 and TRBJ1-5, with TRBD1 matching over 7 bases. Trimming cost V 3 bases and J 4 bases; bases outside gene matches: 6. Germline V gene lookup returns CDR1 SNHLY and CDR2 FYNNEI. This CDR3 has 15 amino acids. Here the CDR3 reads CASSEGRGQNQPQHF. DNA for the CDR3: TGTGCCAGCAGTGAGGGCAGGGGACAGAATCAGCCCCAGCATTTT.

The chain couples TRBV4-1 to TRBJ2-2; the D gene is possibly TRBD1 (5 bases). This CDR3 comprises 15 residues. Germline V gene sequence: CDR1 MGHRA, CDR2 YSYEKL. V was trimmed by 4 bases and J by 0 bases, leaving 9 bases between them. CDR3 coding DNA: TGCGCCAGCAGCCTTGACAGTTCGAACACCGGGGAGCTGTTTTTT. It translates to CASSLDSSNTGELFF.

The chain carries TRBV21-1 and TRBJ1-1. TRBV21-1 represents a pseudogene. The CDR3 consists of 15 residues. The CDR3 region is CASSKDCPGDTEAFF. In DNA form, the CDR3 reads TGTGCCAGCAGCAAAGACTGCCCGGGAGACACTGAAGCTTTCTTT.

The chain uses TRBV25-1 and TRBJ1-3, with D possibly TRBD1 on 5 matching bases. The CDR3 spans 13 residues. The germline gives CDR1 MGHDK, CDR2 SYGVNS. V was cut by 5 bases and J by 3 bases, with 8 bases left in between. Here the CDR3 DNA reads TGTGCCAGCAGTTTGGGGCGTGGAAACACCATATATTTT. It encodes CASSLGRGNTIYF.

The rearrangement uses TRBV29-1 and TRBJ1-1, with a tentative D call TRBD1 (5 bases). V shed 7 bases and J shed 3 bases, with 15 bases lying between them. This CDR3 has 13 amino acids. The V gene's germline CDR1 is SQVTM and CDR2 ANQGSEA. The CDR3 nucleotides are TGCAGCGCGAAGGGCAGGGTGGACACTGAAGCTTTCTTT. As protein: CSAKGRVDTEAFF.